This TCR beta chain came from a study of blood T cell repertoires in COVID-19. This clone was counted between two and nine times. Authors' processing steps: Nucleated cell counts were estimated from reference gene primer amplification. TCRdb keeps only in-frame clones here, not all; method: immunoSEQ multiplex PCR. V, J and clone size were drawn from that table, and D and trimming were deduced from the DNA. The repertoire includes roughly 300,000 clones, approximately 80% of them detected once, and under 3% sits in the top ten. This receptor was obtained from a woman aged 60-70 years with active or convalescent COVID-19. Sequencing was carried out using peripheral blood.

The CDR3 protein is CAIQGGQGYTF. In nucleotides, the CDR3 is TGTGCCATACAGGGGGGACAGGGGTACACCTTC. The V call is TRBV12-3 or TRBV12-4, the J call TRBJ1-2; TRBD1 matches 10 bases. V trimming: 10 bases; J trimming: 11 bases; junction bases outside the gene matches: 7. The CDR3 totals 11 residues.